Listed here is a single T cell receptor beta chain. No antigen is known for it. Base qualities were left out, and no much larger clone turns up one base away. The protocol used for the library was RT-PCR. Sequencing instrument: Illumina HiSeq 2500. Through fastp at Q25 and MiXCR, TCRdb rebuilt clones from the public reads, retaining in-frame beta chains. Rows with a matching CDR3 protein are joined into one entry that keeps the most common DNA and genes. The sample yields roughly 780,000 distinct CDR3 sequences; approximately 18% were counted once. The ten largest account for under 13% of the sample. The sample belongs to a study of response to subunit inactivated influenza vaccine (dated by TCRdb to between 2017 and 2018). Some background on the complete study: Deep quantitative profiling of the T cell receptor repertoire was used in the study to follow responses to a trivalent subunit inactivated influenza vaccine.

Study-wide findings and limitations: The authors suggested that each seasonal influenza vaccination may recruit only a limited number of new T cells.

The sequences come from PBMCs from blood, collected 5 days after vaccination. The sequence derives from a man over 45 who received an inactivated influenza vaccine. Donor details come from another sample of the same person, matched by shared clones.

The DNA is as follows: TGCAGCGTTGTGGGAGAACTCTACGAGCAGTACTTC. This translates into CSVVGELYEQYF. In this chain, TRBV29-1 is recombined with TRBJ2-7; tentative D gene TRBD2, with 5 bases matching. V loses 4 bases of germline sequence and J loses 3 bases, and the interval between the two ends is 10 bases. Taken from cysteine to phenylalanine, the CDR3 has 12 residues. Only the CDR3 DNA is retained, 36 bases long and in frame from the first base. Reading the germline V gene gives CDR1 SQVTM and CDR2 ANQGSEA.